Listed below are T cell receptor beta chains from one sample, sequenced in a study. In TCRdb, the RT-PCR reads were re-called with MiXCR into one record per CDR3 protein. The sample lists almost 700,000 distinct CDR3 sequences; more than 13% were seen once. Source material: memory CD4+ T cells from blood. The receptors here all came from a female donor in good health, serving as a healthy control. The CDR3 runs from the conserved cysteine through the conserved F or W. Each record gives: clone size, D gene, J gene, V gene, CDR3 DNA, CDR3 protein. The D gene is left open where the match is weak. A row's size may be missing; if present it is once, few, many or a size class.

>.|.|TRBJ1-2|TRBV5-1
TGCGCCAGCAGCTTGGCGGGCGACCTCCATGGCTACACCTTC
CASSLAGDLHGYTF
>.|.|TRBJ1-1|TRBV30
TGTGCCTGGAGTGTAAGGTATGGGACTGAAGCTTTCTTT
CAWSVRYGTEAFF
>few|.|TRBJ2-7|TRBV5-1
TGCGCCAGCAGCGGAGGAGACGTAGGAGACGAGCAGTACTTC
CASSGGDVGDEQYF
>few|.|TRBJ1-5|TRBV20-1
TGCAGTGCTAGATCCGGGGTGCGTGGACAGCCCCAGCATTTT
CSARSGVRGQPQHF
>many|TRBD1|TRBJ1-2|TRBV5-5
TGTGCCAGCACTTTAGGACAGGGGGTTAACTATGGCTACACCTTC
CASTLGQGVNYGYTF
>.|.|TRBJ2-3|TRBV13
TGTGCCAGCAGCGTCCAGGGGTACTCATGGGGAGCAGATACGCAGTATTTT
CASSVQGYSWGADTQYF
>few|.|TRBJ2-3|TRBV6-2/TRBV6-3
TGTGCCACCAACCGGGACGGAGGGACAGATACGCAGTATTTT
CATNRDGGTDTQYF
>.|.|TRBJ1-1|TRBV20-1
TGCAGTGCTAGAGAACATGGGGACACTGAAGCTTTCTTT
CSAREHGDTEAFF
>.|.|TRBJ1-1|TRBV12-3/TRBV12-4
TGTGCCAGCCTCGATCGTGCATACGAAGCTTTCTTT
CASLDRAYEAFF
>few|.|TRBJ1-1|TRBV5-1
TGCGCCAGCAGCTTATTTAGGTTAAGCGACACTGAAGCTTTCTTT
CASSLFRLSDTEAFF
>.|TRBD1|TRBJ1-3|TRBV20-1
TGCAGTGCTAGTGACAGGGGGAGTGGAAACACCATATATTTT
CSASDRGSGNTIYF
>.|TRBD1|TRBJ1-2|TRBV3-1
TGTGCCAGCAGCCGGCGGGACAGAACCCGCACCTTC
CASSRRDRTRTF
>.|.|TRBJ2-1|TRBV5-1
TGCGCCAGCAGTGATAGTGTATTCAGTGGGAATGAGCAGTTCTTC
CASSDSVFSGNEQFF
>many|.|TRBJ1-2|TRBV6-5
TGTGCCAGCAGTTACGATGGAGTAGGCTACACCTTC
CASSYDGVGYTF
>few|TRBD2|TRBJ2-2|TRBV6-2/TRBV6-3
TGTGCCAGCCGGAGGACGGGAGGACGGTTTACGAACACCGGGGAGCTGTTTTTT
CASRRTGGRFTNTGELFF
>many|TRBD2|TRBJ2-1|TRBV4-2
TGTGCCAGCTGCAAACTAGCGGGAGGGGACAATGAGCAGTTCTTC
CASCKLAGGDNEQFF
>few|TRBD1|TRBJ2-5|TRBV7-2
TGTGCCAGCAGCGTGACCGGGACAGCCGAGACCCAGTACTTC
CASSVTGTAETQYF
>.|.|TRBJ2-5|TRBV7-8
TGTGCCAGCAGCCAGGGACACCCCGGGACCCAGTACTTC
CASSQGHPGTQYF
>many|.|TRBJ2-7|TRBV11-2
TGTGCCAGCAGCTTAGCCCGGGACACCTCCTACGAGCAGTACTTC
CASSLARDTSYEQYF
>few|TRBD1|TRBJ2-1|TRBV5-4
TGTGCCAGCAGCTTACAGGGGACCGAGCAGTTCTTC
CASSLQGTEQFF
>.|TRBD2|TRBJ2-1|TRBV9
TGTGCCAGCAGCGCCACGACGGCGGGGGGTAATGAGCAGTTCTTC
CASSATTAGGNEQFF